These 16 T cell receptor beta chains share one sample of origin, sequenced in a study of PD-1 blockade in classical Hodgkin lymphoma. Sequencing used immunoSEQ multiplex PCR; TCRdb keeps in-frame clones, though not all of them. The sample shows roughly 70,000 clones, about 64% of them seen only once. All patients relapsed after autologous stem cell transplantation, and brentuximab vedotin exposure varied. The starting material was peripheral blood mononuclear cells (PBMCs), obtained before the second cycle of nivolumab. These receptors were taken from a human donor with classical Hodgkin lymphoma.

The rearrangement joins TRBV2 to TRBJ2-7, with TRBD1 matching over 9 bases. V dropped 7 bases and J dropped 5; count of bases not matched to a gene: 6. CDR3 length: 13 residues. Per germline, CDR1 SNHLY and CDR2 FYNNEI. CDR3 residues: CASIRDRANEQYF. The CDR3, as DNA: TGTGCCAGCATCCGGGACAGGGCAAACGAGCAGTACTTC.

For the CDR3, the DNA is TGTGCCAGCAGCTTGGGGGGCTTTCAAGAGACCCAGTACTTC. Residues: CASSLGGFQETQYF. The chain uses TRBV5-6 and TRBJ2-5; TRBD1 might be the D (5 bases). The germline V gene encodes CDR1 SGHDT and CDR2 YYEEEE. V lost 0 bases, J lost 2 bases, and 8 bases lay in between. The CDR3 is 14 residues long.

The chain employs TRBV4-1 and TRBJ2-7; 13 nucleotides match TRBD2. The germline gives CDR1 MGHRA, CDR2 YSYEKL. The V and J ends lost 5 bases and 4 bases, in that order; junction bases with no gene match: 5. This CDR3 spans 15 amino acids. The CDR3 protein is CASSVQGLAGYEQYF. CDR3 bases: TGCGCCAGCAGCGTCCAGGGACTAGCGGGATACGAGCAGTACTTC.

This clone has a handful of counts. An end of the junction does not agree with germline; a read error may underlie this. V gene TRBV7-7 combines with J gene TRBJ1-2, with a possible D match to TRBD1 (5 bases). CDR1 is SSHAT, CDR2 FNYEAQ, per germline (reference sequence). The length of the CDR3 is 13 residues. CDR3 DNA sequence: TGTGCTAGCAGCCGCTGGGACGGGGAGGGCTACACCTTC. Its protein is CASSRWDGEGYTF.

This clone appeared a single time. The V gene is TRBV7-1, the J gene TRBJ1-5; D is undetermined. TRBV7-1 is classed as an ORF, of uncertain function. Deletions cut 4 bases from V and 5 bases from J, with 3 bases between. This CDR3 is 11 amino acids long. In DNA, the CDR3 is TGTGCCAGCAGCTTCGATCAGCCCCAGCATTTT. Translating it yields CASSFDQPQHF.

The chain employs TRBV7-9 and TRBJ2-2; D remains ambiguous. From germline, CDR1 is SEHNR and CDR2 FQNEAQ (reference sequence). Trimming removed 5 bases at V and 4 bases at J, with 2 bases between. The CDR3 sequence is 11 residues long. The CDR3: CASSLTGELFF. Written as DNA, the CDR3 is TGTGCCAGCAGCCTCACCGGGGAGCTGTTTTTT.

The chain combines TRBV7-9 with TRBJ2-7; a possible D gene is TRBD1 (5 bases). CDR1 and CDR2 (germline): SEHNR, FQNEAQ (reference sequence). The length of the CDR3 is 14 residues. V shed 5 bases and J shed 6 bases, with 17 bases lying between them. This CDR3 is CASSPEQGWGEQYF. The CDR3 bases are TGTGCCAGCAGCCCAGAGCAGGGCTGGGGCGAGCAGTACTTC. Variable domain in full (rest from reference TRBV7-9 and TRBJ2-7): DTGVSQNPRHKITKRGQNVTFRCDPISEHNRLYWYRQTLGQGPEFLTYFQNEAQLEKSRLLSDRFSAERPKGSFSTLEIQRTEQGDSAMYLCASSPEQGWGEQYFGPGTRLTVT.

The chain links TRBV5-1 to TRBJ1-2; D call uncertain. V gave up 7 bases and J gave up 3 bases, with 19 bases separating them. CDR3 length: 15 residues. In germline, CDR1 is SGHRS, CDR2 YFSETQ. In nucleotides, the CDR3 is TGCGCCAGCTCCCTCTCGACGTACTCCGACTATGGCTACACCTTC. This gives the protein CASSLSTYSDYGYTF.

The chain has TRBV28 and TRBJ2-3, with D tentatively TRBD1 (5 bases). Deletions cut 4 bases from V and 0 bases from J, with 8 bases between. Germline V gene data show CDR1 as MDHEN and CDR2 as SYDVKM. The CDR3 extends over 14 amino acids. This CDR3 reads CASSWGTSTDTQYF. CDR3 bases: TGTGCCAGCAGTTGGGGCACCAGCACAGATACGCAGTATTTT.

This chain uses TRBV9 with TRBJ2-5; no reliable D call. CDR3 size: 14 residues. Germline V gene sequence: CDR1 SGDLS, CDR2 YYNGEE. The germline V and J ends were trimmed by 1 base and 1 base, with 8 bases remaining between them. The chain's CDR3 is CASSVTDTQETQYF. The CDR3, as DNA: TGTGCCAGCAGCGTAACCGACACCCAAGAGACCCAGTACTTC.

The chain has TRBV5-1 and TRBJ1-2; weak D call: TRBD1 (6 bases). The V end was cut by 4 bases, the J end by 2 bases, with 9 bases between. The length of the CDR3 is 13 residues. Per the germline V gene, CDR1 is SGHRS and CDR2 is YFSETQ. CDR3 nucleotide sequence: TGCGCCAGCAGCCGGGACACCAACTATGGCTACACCTTC. This gives the protein CASSRDTNYGYTF. The entire variable domain, with the rest obtained from reference TRBV5-1 and TRBJ1-2, is as follows: KAGVTQTPRYLIKTRGQQVTLSCSPISGHRSVSWYQQTPGQGLQFLFEYFSETQRNKGNFPGRFSGRQFSNSRSEMNVSTLELGDSALYLCASSRDTNYGYTFGSGTRLTVV.

This chain connects TRBV2 to TRBJ2-6; tentatively, D is TRBD2 (6 bases). Germline CDR1 and CDR2: SNHLY and FYNNEI. Trimming removed 6 bases from V and 9 bases from J, with 9 bases in between. The CDR3 consists of 12 residues. CDR3 DNA: TGTGCCAGCAGGCGGGACGGCAACGTCCTGACTTTC. Amino acid sequence: CASRRDGNVLTF. Combining the CDR3 with reference TRBV2 and TRBJ2-6 gives the whole variable domain EPEVTQTPSHQVTQMGQEVILRCVPISNHLYFYWYRQILGQKVEFLVSFYNNEISEKSEIFDDQFSVERPDGSNFTLKIRSTKLEDSAMYFCASRRDGNVLTFGAGSRLTVL.

The J gene is TRBJ1-5, the V gene TRBV12-2; the table's D call TRBD1 went unverified against the DNA. TRBV12-2 is noted as a pseudogene. The CDR3 has 15 amino acids. CDR3 nucleotides: TGTGCAACCCCTCTTAGGACAGTTGATTATCAGCCCCAGCATTTT. It is translated as CATPLRTVDYQPQHF.

The CDR3 bases are TGCGCCAGCAGCTTGGGGGCAGGCAACACTGAAGCTTTCTTT. Translated, it gives CASSLGAGNTEAFF. The rearrangement links TRBV5-1 to TRBJ1-1; no definite D call. Looked up from germline, CDR1 is SGHRS and CDR2 is YFSETQ. The CDR3 has 14 residues. With 0 bases removed from V and 2 bases from J, the gap between germline ends came to 8 bases. Full variable domain (rest looked up from reference TRBV5-1 and TRBJ1-1): KAGVTQTPRYLIKTRGQQVTLSCSPISGHRSVSWYQQTPGQGLQFLFEYFSETQRNKGNFPGRFSGRQFSNSRSEMNVSTLELGDSALYLCASSLGAGNTEAFFGQGTRLTVV.

This clone was recorded once. The genes are TRBV28 and TRBJ1-3; D is unresolved. Germline lookup yields CDR1 MDHEN and CDR2 SYDVKM. Trimming took off 2 bases at V and 0 bases at J, with 8 bases between the two ends. The CDR3 runs to 15 residues. The CDR3 sequence: CASSLTTHSGNTIYF. CDR3 nucleotides: TGTGCCAGCAGTTTAACGACACACTCTGGAAACACCATATATTTT. Filled out from reference TRBV28 and TRBJ1-3, the complete variable domain reads DVKVTQSSRYLVKRTGEKVFLECVQDMDHENMFWYRQDPGLGLRLIYFSYDVKMKEKGDIPEGYSVSREKKERFSLILESASTNQTSMYLCASSLTTHSGNTIYFGEGSWLTVV.

This clone was detected once. This chain links TRBV10-1 with TRBJ2-3; 10 bases match TRBD2. The length of the CDR3 is 16 residues. The trim removed 2 bases at V and 3 bases at J, leaving 5 bases unmatched. Germline loops: CDR1 WNHNN, CDR2 SYGVQD (reference sequence). As DNA, the CDR3 is TGCGCCAGCAGTGAGCCTAGCGGGAGAGGTACAGATACGCAGTATTTT. Protein sequence: CASSEPSGRGTDTQYF.